What follows is one T cell receptor beta chain and its context. The source of the sample is a study of blood T cell repertoires in COVID-19. Only in-frame clones appear in the TCRdb table, and some are missing; sequencing was by immunoSEQ multiplex PCR. The profile covers almost 95,000 clones, with 87% appearing a single time and around 18% taken by the ten largest. Trimming took 4 bases from V and 0 from J, leaving 9 bases between them. CDR1 and CDR2 (germline): GTSNPN, SVGIG (reference sequence). The CDR3 is 13 amino acids. The TCR sequence derives from a woman aged 55-69 years with COVID-19, enrolled during active disease. The sequenced material came from peripheral blood. The V gene is TRBV30, the J gene TRBJ1-1; the D gene is possibly TRBD1 (5 bases). The CDR3 nucleotides are TGTGCCTGGACGGACACCGTGAACACTGAAGCTTTCTTT. Its protein product is CAWTDTVNTEAFF. Looking up the rest from reference TRBV30 and TRBJ1-1 gives the full variable domain: SQTIHQWPATLVQPVGSPLSLECTVEGTSNPNLYWYRQAAGRGLQLLFYSVGIGQISSEVPQNLSASRPQDRQFILSSKKLLLSDSGFYLCAWTDTVNTEAFFGQGTRLTVV.